The rows below give T cell receptor beta chains drawn from one sample of a study of blood T cell repertoires in COVID-19. TCRdb keeps only in-frame clones here, not all; method: immunoSEQ multiplex PCR. This repertoire shows roughly 140,000 clones, about nine tenths found once; its top ten account for around 10%. The sample consisted of PBMCs or T cells enriched from blood (not recorded which). These receptors came from a man aged 60 to 75 who had recovered from COVID-19. The CDR3 runs from the conserved cysteine through the conserved F or W. Fields, in order: D gene, J gene, V gene, clone size, CDR3 DNA, CDR3 protein. D genes are given only for firm matches. The listing skips clone size in some rows; elsewhere it reads once, few, many or a size class.

NA,TRBJ1-5,TRBV2,NA,TGTGCCAGCAGTGATTTTAGTTCGTTGCAGCCCCAGCATTTT,CASSDFSSLQPQHF
NA,TRBJ2-1,TRBV7-9,NA,TGTGCCAGCAGCCCTACGACTAGTACAGAGCAGTTCTTC,CASSPTTSTEQFF
NA,TRBJ2-7,TRBV28,once,TGTGCCAGCAGTCCCGATGGCGGGCGTTTCTACGAGCAGTACTTC,CASSPDGGRFYEQYF
TRBD1,TRBJ1-5,TRBV19,NA,TGTGCCAGTAAGGGGACAGGGGTACGCAATCAGCCCCAGCATTTT,CASKGTGVRNQPQHF
NA,TRBJ2-1,TRBV6-5,NA,TGTGCCAGCACGGGTTTCCGCAATTCCAATGAGCAGTTCTTC,CASTGFRNSNEQFF
TRBD1,TRBJ2-7,TRBV18,NA,TGTGCCAGCTCACTGGGACAGCTATACGAGCAGTACTTC,CASSLGQLYEQYF
TRBD2,TRBJ2-2,TRBV7-7,NA,TGTGCTAGCAGCTTAGCCCCGCCTAGCGGGAGGGCCCCACCGAACACCGGGGAGCTGTTTTTT,CASSLAPPSGRAPPNTGELFF
TRBD2,TRBJ2-1,TRBV7-3,NA,TGTGCCAGCAGCCGGATAGCGGGTAGTTACAATGAGCAGTTCTTC,CASSRIAGSYNEQFF
NA,TRBJ1-1,TRBV10-3,NA,TGTGCCATCAGTGAAATCGGGATCACTGAAGCTTTCTTT,CAISEIGITEAFF
NA,TRBJ2-2,TRBV10-2,NA,TGCGCCAGCAGTGGGCAGGGGTACACCGGGGAGCTGTTTTTT,CASSGQGYTGELFF
TRBD1,TRBJ2-7,TRBV7-8,few,TGTGCCAGCAGCTCCCGCCCCGGACAGGGGGCTTACGAGCAGTACTTC,CASSSRPGQGAYEQYF
TRBD1,TRBJ2-3,TRBV6-4,NA,TGTGCCAGCAGTGACACGAAGGGGGCTGCAGATACGCAGTATTTT,CASSDTKGAADTQYF
NA,TRBJ2-1,TRBV7-6,NA,TGTGCCAGCAGCTTAAGTTCTGAGAATGAGCAGTTCTTC,CASSLSSENEQFF
NA,TRBJ1-2,TRBV19,NA,TGTGCCGCCGCCAGGCAGGGTTATGGCTACACCTTC,CAAARQGYGYTF
TRBD2,TRBJ2-7,TRBV18,NA,TGTGCCAGCTCATGGACTAGCGGGATATACGAGCAGTACTTC,CASSWTSGIYEQYF
TRBD1,TRBJ1-5,TRBV2,NA,TGTGCCAGCAGTTTCCATCGACAGGGCGGGAATCAGCCCCAGCATTTT,CASSFHRQGGNQPQHF
TRBD2,TRBJ2-3,TRBV2,NA,TGTGCCAGCAGTGAACTAGCGGGAGGAGGAGATACGCAGTATTTT,CASSELAGGGDTQYF
TRBD1,TRBJ1-1,TRBV20-1,NA,TGCAGTGCCCGTGGACAGGAGGAAGCTTTCTTT,CSARGQEEAFF
TRBD2,TRBJ2-1,TRBV29-1,NA,TGCAGCGCCCTGGGACTAGCGGGGAACAACAATGAGCAGTTCTTC,CSALGLAGNNNEQFF
NA,TRBJ2-1,TRBV15,NA,TGTGCCACCAGCAGAGATTTGGCCAGCGGAGGCTCCTACAATGAGCAGTTCTTC,CATSRDLASGGSYNEQFF
TRBD2,TRBJ2-7,TRBV27,NA,TGTGCCAGCAGCCGGGAGGGTGTCTACGAGCAGTACTTC,CASSREGVYEQYF
NA,TRBJ1-6,TRBV19,NA,TGTGCCAGTAGTGTGGCAGAATATTCACCCCTCCACTTT,CASSVAEYSPLHF
TRBD1,TRBJ2-7,TRBV10-3,NA,TGTGCCATCAGGTCCCGTGGACAGGGGTGGGGCGAGCAGTACTTC,CAIRSRGQGWGEQYF
NA,TRBJ2-1,TRBV5-8,NA,TGTGCCAGCAGCCCTGGGGTAGCGGCTTACAATGAGCAGTTCTTC,CASSPGVAAYNEQFF
NA,TRBJ1-6,TRBV2,NA,TGTGCCAGCAGTCTCCGGGACACTCAAGGGGGTGCCCTCCACTTT,CASSLRDTQGGALHF
TRBD2,TRBJ2-3,TRBV9,NA,TGTGCCAGCAGCGTAAGAAGCGGGGGGGCAAGCACAGATACGCAGTATTTT,CASSVRSGGASTDTQYF
TRBD2,TRBJ2-2,TRBV5-1,NA,TGCGCCAGCAGCTACGGACTAGCGGGGGGGCGTGACACCGGGGAGCTGTTTTTT,CASSYGLAGGRDTGELFF
TRBD1,TRBJ1-5,TRBV7-8,few,TGTGCCAGCAGCTTAGAACAGGGGGGGAAGCCCCAGCATTTT,CASSLEQGGKPQHF
NA,TRBJ2-2,TRBV2,NA,TGTGCCAGCAGAGAAGTGGCCTCGAACACCGGGGAGCTGTTTTTT,CASREVASNTGELFF
NA,TRBJ1-5,TRBV6-2/TRBV6-3,NA,TGTGCCAGCAGTTCCGGGTGGAAACAGCCCCAGCATTTT,CASSSGWKQPQHF
TRBD1,TRBJ2-7,TRBV7-8,NA,TGTGCCAGCAGCGGGACAGGGAGAATACACGAGCAGTACTTC,CASSGTGRIHEQYF
NA,TRBJ2-3,TRBV3-1/TRBV3-2,NA,TGTGCCAGCAGCCCCGCCTTTAGCACCGCAGATACGCAGTATTTT,CASSPAFSTADTQYF
TRBD2,TRBJ2-3,TRBV5-5,NA,TGTGCCAGCAGCCCGGAAGGACTAGCTATAGATACGCAGTATTTT,CASSPEGLAIDTQYF
NA,TRBJ1-4,TRBV3-1/TRBV3-2,NA,TGTGCCAGCAGCCCCAACAGGGTGGGTGAAAAACTGTTTTTT,CASSPNRVGEKLFF
NA,TRBJ1-4,TRBV2,NA,TGTGCCTCGGAGGGATTGGAAAAACTGTTTTTT,CASEGLEKLFF
TRBD2,TRBJ2-2,TRBV14,NA,TGTGCCAGCAGCCGACTTGGCGGGAGTCGAACCGGGGAGCTGTTTTTT,CASSRLGGSRTGELFF
TRBD1,TRBJ1-1,TRBV25-1,NA,TGTGCCAGCATCCGGACAGGAGTGAGCACTGAAGCTTTCTTT,CASIRTGVSTEAFF
NA,TRBJ1-3,TRBV18,NA,TGTGCCAGCTCACCGCCCCTAAGCTCTGGAAACACCATATATTTT,CASSPPLSSGNTIYF
TRBD1,TRBJ1-5,TRBV24-1,NA,TGTGCCACCAGTGACCATCCCGGGACAGGGAGCAATCAGCCCCAGCATTTT,CATSDHPGTGSNQPQHF
NA,TRBJ2-1,TRBV20-1,NA,TGCAGTTCAACAGCCGGGACTCTCAAGGTCTTC,CSSTAGTLKVF
TRBD1,TRBJ2-1,TRBV7-9,NA,TGTGCCAGCAGCTTAGGCGGACAGGGTTTCAATGAGCAGTTCTTC,CASSLGGQGFNEQFF